A single sample is the source of the 23 T cell receptor beta chains below, sequenced in a study of T-cell memory formation after mild COVID-19. MiXCR was run by TCRdb on the 5' RACE reads, yielding one entry per CDR3 protein. The sample includes around 310,000 distinct CDR3 sequences, under 25% of them seen just once. Material: PBMCs or a T cell subset sorted from them (not recorded which). The source is a young man who had mild COVID-19 (a few samples of this study predate the infection). Cell type and time point are not known.

The chain joins TRBV7-2 to TRBJ2-3; the D gene is possibly TRBD1 (5 bases). The V gene's germline CDR1 is SGHTA and CDR2 FQGNSA. Trimming took 4 bases from V and 6 from J, leaving 11 bases between them. The CDR3 sequence is 13 residues long. DNA for the CDR3: TGTGCCAGCAGCTCAACCCACAGGGATACGCAGTATTTT. It encodes CASSSTHRDTQYF. The whole variable domain, remainder taken from reference TRBV7-2 and TRBJ2-3, is GAGVSQSPSNKVTEKGKDVELRCDPISGHTALYWYRQSLGQGLEFLIYFQGNSAPDKSGLPSDRFSAERTGGSVSTLTIQRTQQEDSAVYLCASSSTHRDTQYFGPGTRLTVL.

The J gene is TRBJ1-1, the V gene TRBV2, with D unclear. Trimming took 7 bases from V and 6 from J, leaving 9 bases between them. Per germline, CDR1 SNHLY and CDR2 FYNNEI. This CDR3 has 11 amino acids. The CDR3 sequence is CASTASSEAFF. The CDR3 DNA is TGTGCCAGCACGGCAAGCTCTGAAGCTTTCTTT.

The chain links TRBV7-2 to TRBJ2-3; perhaps TRBD2 as D (7 bases). The CDR3 spans 16 residues. The germline gives CDR1 SGHTA, CDR2 FQGNSA. Trimming pared 5 bases from V and 2 bases from J, leaving 17 bases between. CDR3 bases: TGTGCCAGCAGCGGCGTAGGGGGGGGACACACAGATACGCAGTATTTT. It translates to CASSGVGGGHTDTQYF.

This clonotype was counted between two and nine times. The rearrangement uses TRBV9 and TRBJ2-5; unclear D gene. Per the germline V gene, CDR1 is SGDLS and CDR2 is YYNGEE. The CDR3 contains 14 residues. V was clipped by 3 bases and J by 2 bases, with 11 bases between them. CDR3 residues: CASSADTGQETQYF. CDR3 coding DNA: TGTGCCAGCAGCGCCGACACCGGGCAAGAGACCCAGTACTTC.

The J gene is TRBJ1-4, the V gene TRBV6-5, with D tentatively TRBD1 (6 bases). The V and J ends lost 0 bases and 13 bases respectively, with 12 bases between them. The CDR3 loop spans 13 amino acids. CDR1 and CDR2 (germline): MNHEY, SVGAGI. The CDR3 sequence is CASSYSTGGRLFF. The CDR3 DNA follows: TGTGCCAGCAGTTACTCGACGGGGGGCAGACTGTTTTTT.

The rearrangement joins TRBV27 to TRBJ2-3; unclear D gene. Looked up from germline, CDR1 is MNHEY and CDR2 is SMNVEV (reference sequence). The CDR3 loop spans 14 amino acids. V lost 4 bases, J lost 1 base, and 9 bases lay in between. The CDR3 region is CASSWAPRTDTQYF. DNA of the CDR3: TGTGCCAGCAGTTGGGCTCCTCGCACAGATACGCAGTATTTT.

The chain uses TRBV6-2 or TRBV6-3 and TRBJ2-7; TRBD1 matches 7 bases. Germline CDR1 MNHEY, CDR2 SVGEGT. Trimming removed 7 bases from V and 6 bases from J; junction bases left unmatched: 12. This CDR3 is built from 14 residues. CDR3 sequence (DNA): TGTGCCAGCAATTCCCGACAGGGAAGGGCCGAGCAGTACTTC. It translates to CASNSRQGRAEQYF.

The chain is built from TRBV24-1 and TRBJ2-1; D may match TRBD1 or TRBD2 (6 bases each). The germline V gene encodes CDR1 KGHDR and CDR2 SFDVKD. Deletions cut 2 bases from V and 7 bases from J, with 14 bases between. CDR3 size: 15 residues. CDR3 residues: CATSDSSGAGNEQFF. CDR3 in DNA: TGTGCCACCAGTGATTCATCGGGGGCCGGGAATGAGCAGTTCTTC.

The V gene is TRBV5-6, the J gene TRBJ1-1; D remains ambiguous. From germline, CDR1 is SGHDT and CDR2 YYEEEE. The germline V and J ends were trimmed by 0 bases and 0 bases, with 12 bases remaining between them. CDR3 length: 16 residues. CDR3: CASSLEPGLMNTEAFF. In DNA form, the CDR3 reads TGTGCCAGCAGCTTGGAACCAGGCCTCATGAACACTGAAGCTTTCTTT.

CDR3 sequence reads: CASRTGRMETQYF. DNA of the CDR3: TGTGCCAGCAGGACAGGGAGGATGGAGACCCAGTACTTC. This chain connects TRBV6-1 to TRBJ2-5, with D tentatively TRBD1 (7 bases). CDR3 length: 13 residues. Germline CDR1 reads MNHNS; CDR2 reads SASEGT. The V end lost 6 bases, the J end lost 5 bases, and 13 bases lay between the germline ends.

The chain's CDR3 is CASGLQGSRTNEKLFF. CDR3 coding DNA: TGTGCCAGCGGCCTTCAGGGATCGAGAACTAATGAAAAACTGTTTTTT. The rearrangement links TRBV9 to TRBJ1-4, with D possibly being TRBD1 (5 bases). Trimming left V 7 bases short and J 1 base short, with 17 bases between. This CDR3 has 16 residues. Germline CDR1 is SGDLS and CDR2 is YYNGEE.

This clonotype was recorded many times. The rearrangement uses TRBV7-9 and TRBJ2-1; no reliable D call. CDR1 and CDR2 (germline): SEHNR, FQNEAQ (reference sequence). The CDR3 has 13 amino acids. With 5 bases removed from V and 5 bases from J, the gap between germline ends came to 10 bases. The CDR3 DNA reads as TGTGCCAGCAGCATATTCGACAACAATGAGCAGTTCTTC. Its translation is CASSIFDNNEQFF.

This clonotype showed up just a few times. This rearrangement joins TRBV21-1 to TRBJ2-5. TRBV21-1 is a recognized pseudogene. CDR3 length: 10 amino acids. In nucleotides, the CDR3 is TGTGCCAGCAGCAAAGAGACCCAGTACTTC. It codes for CASSKETQYF.

The chain combines TRBV28 with TRBJ2-7; 7 bases map to TRBD2. The CDR3 length is 14 residues. Germline V lookup: CDR1 MDHEN, CDR2 SYDVKM. The CDR3 protein is CASSPETSSYEQHV. In DNA form, the CDR3 reads TGTGCCAGCAGTCCGGAGACTAGCTCCTACGAGCAGCACGTC.

This clonotype has only a few counts. The rearrangement joins TRBV4-1 to TRBJ2-7, with 8 bases matching TRBD1. Per germline, CDR1 MGHRA and CDR2 YSYEKL. V lost 2 bases, J lost 12 bases, and 9 bases stayed unmatched. The CDR3 length is 13 residues. The CDR3 reads CASSQLIQGAPYF. DNA of the CDR3: TGCGCCAGCAGCCAACTAATCCAGGGGGCCCCGTACTTC.

The V and J genes are TRBV28 and TRBJ2-7, with TRBD2 matching over 8 bases. CDR1 is MDHEN, CDR2 SYDVKM, per germline. V dropped 6 bases and J dropped 5; count of bases not matched to a gene: 12. There are 15 residues in the CDR3. The CDR3 sequence is CASSPVGGGRDEQYV. The CDR3 coding sequence is TGTGCCAGCAGCCCTGTTGGCGGGGGGCGGGACGAGCAGTACGTC.

The rearrangement links TRBV18 to TRBJ2-3, with D perhaps TRBD2 (7 bases). From germline, CDR1 is KGHSH and CDR2 LQKENI. V lost 5 bases and J lost 2, with 11 bases in between. The CDR3 has 14 amino acids. CDR3 residues: CASSTGGNTDTQYF. In DNA, the CDR3 is TGTGCCAGCTCAACGGGGGGCAACACAGATACGCAGTATTTT.

This clonotype was counted at least ten times. This chain links TRBV27 with TRBJ2-2, with D perhaps TRBD1 (6 bases). Germline V gene sequence: CDR1 MNHEY, CDR2 SMNVEV (reference sequence). CDR3 length equals 15 residues. Trimming cost V 7 bases and J 2 bases, with 14 bases left between them. The CDR3 loop reads CASTPQGHNTGELFF. For the CDR3, the DNA is TGTGCCAGCACCCCTCAGGGACACAACACCGGGGAGCTGTTTTTT.

This clonotype was seen repeatedly, ten times or more. This chain links TRBV11-1 with TRBJ2-7, with D unclear. Germline V CDR1 and CDR2: SGHAT, FQDESV (reference sequence). The CDR3 contains 13 residues. The V end was cut by 0 bases, the J end by 2 bases, with 5 bases between. The CDR3 loop is CASSLAGPYEQYF. CDR3 DNA sequence: TGTGCCAGCAGCTTAGCTGGGCCCTACGAGCAGTACTTC. The variable domain in full, completed from reference TRBV11-1 and TRBJ2-7, reads EAEVAQSPRYKITEKSQAVAFWCDPISGHATLYWYRQILGQGPELLVQFQDESVVDDSQLPKDRFSAERLKGVDSTLKIQPAELGDSAMYLCASSLAGPYEQYFGPGTRLTVT.

This clonotype occurred a few times. The V and J genes are TRBV12-3 or TRBV12-4 and TRBJ2-1; TRBD1 might be the D (6 bases). The CDR3 is 15 amino acids. Deletions cut 3 bases from V and 0 bases from J, with 9 bases between. The chain's CDR3 is CASSFGDNSYNEQFF. The CDR3 nucleotides are TGTGCCAGCAGTTTCGGGGACAACTCCTACAATGAGCAGTTCTTC.

The rearrangement joins TRBV29-1 to TRBJ2-3, with D possibly being TRBD2 (5 bases). This CDR3 has 14 residues. Trimming left V 4 bases short and J 4 bases short, with 15 bases between. CDR1 and CDR2 (germline): SQVTM, ANQGSEA. The CDR3 loop is CSVAGIPVPDTQYF. The CDR3 nucleotides are TGCAGCGTTGCCGGGATCCCTGTACCAGATACGCAGTATTTT.

This clonotype was seen only a few times. J is TRBJ1-3 and V is TRBV6-5; D is perhaps TRBD1 (5 bases). This CDR3 comprises 15 residues. Germline-derived CDR1 and CDR2 are MNHEY and SVGAGI. V lost 7 bases and J 0 bases, leaving 13 bases between the germline ends. Here the CDR3 DNA reads TGTGCCAGCAAAACTCTCCAGGGCTCTGGAAACACCATATATTTT. The encoded protein is CASKTLQGSGNTIYF.

The chain uses TRBV29-1 and TRBJ2-7, with D possibly being TRBD2 (5 bases). There are 13 residues in the CDR3. The V gene's germline CDR1 is SQVTM and CDR2 ANQGSEA. V was shortened by 5 bases and J by 4 bases, with 15 bases between the two germline ends. Here the CDR3 DNA reads TGCAGCGTTTCCCGGACTGGGCGGTACGAGCAGTACTTC. Protein product: CSVSRTGRYEQYF.